The clone carrying this T cell receptor beta chain was seen a handful of times. Germline values: CDR1 WSHSY, CDR2 SAAADI. Trimming stripped 0 bases from V and 8 bases from J, with 14 bases between. The CDR3 runs 16 residues. This entry comes from a study of control samples from healthy donors and cancer patients. Clones were sequenced by immunoSEQ multiplex PCR, and TCRdb holds only the in-frame ones, with some missing. This table has roughly 20,000 clones, under 90% appearing once. The source of this sequence is a woman aged 70-85 years with lung cancer. Sequencing used PBMCs. This chain joins TRBV10-2 and TRBJ1-6; D is possibly TRBD1 (6 bases). The chain's CDR3 is CASSESRGATDSPLHF. In DNA form, the CDR3 reads TGCGCCAGCAGTGAGTCGCGGGGGGCGACGGATTCACCCCTCCACTTT.